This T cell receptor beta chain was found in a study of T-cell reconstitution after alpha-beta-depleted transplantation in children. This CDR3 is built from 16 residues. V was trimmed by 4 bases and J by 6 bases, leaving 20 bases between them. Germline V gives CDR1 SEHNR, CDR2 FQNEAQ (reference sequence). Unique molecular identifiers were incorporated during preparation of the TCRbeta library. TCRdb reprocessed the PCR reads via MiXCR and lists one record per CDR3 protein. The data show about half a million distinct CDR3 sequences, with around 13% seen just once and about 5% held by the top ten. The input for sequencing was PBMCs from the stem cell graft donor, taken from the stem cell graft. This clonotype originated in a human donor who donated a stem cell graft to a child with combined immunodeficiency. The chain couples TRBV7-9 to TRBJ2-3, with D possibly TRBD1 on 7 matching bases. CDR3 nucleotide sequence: TGTGCCAGCAGCTCCAGGTCTGAGGGGGCGGGGGATACGCAGTATTTT. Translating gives CASSSRSEGAGDTQYF. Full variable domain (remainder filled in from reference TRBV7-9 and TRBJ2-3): DTGVSQNPRHKITKRGQNVTFRCDPISEHNRLYWYRQTLGQGPEFLTYFQNEAQLEKSRLLSDRFSAERPKGSFSTLEIQRTEQGDSAMYLCASSSRSEGAGDTQYFGPGTRLTVL.